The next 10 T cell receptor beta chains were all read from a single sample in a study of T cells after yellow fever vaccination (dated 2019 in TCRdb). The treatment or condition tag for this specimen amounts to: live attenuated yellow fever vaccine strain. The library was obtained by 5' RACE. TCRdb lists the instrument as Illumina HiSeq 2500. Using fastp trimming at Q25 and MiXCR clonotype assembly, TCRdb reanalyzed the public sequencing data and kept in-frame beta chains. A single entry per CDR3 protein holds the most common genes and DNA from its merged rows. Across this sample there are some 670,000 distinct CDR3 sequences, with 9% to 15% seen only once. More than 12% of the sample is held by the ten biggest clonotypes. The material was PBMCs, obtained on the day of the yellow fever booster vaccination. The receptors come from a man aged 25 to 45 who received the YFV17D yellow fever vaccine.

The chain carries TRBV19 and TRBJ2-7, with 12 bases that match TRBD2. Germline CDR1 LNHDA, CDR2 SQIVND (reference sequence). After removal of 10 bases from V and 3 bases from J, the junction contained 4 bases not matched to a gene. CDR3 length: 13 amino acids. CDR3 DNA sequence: TGTGCCACCCAGGGACTAGCGGGCTACGAGCAGTACTTC. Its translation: CATQGLAGYEQYF.

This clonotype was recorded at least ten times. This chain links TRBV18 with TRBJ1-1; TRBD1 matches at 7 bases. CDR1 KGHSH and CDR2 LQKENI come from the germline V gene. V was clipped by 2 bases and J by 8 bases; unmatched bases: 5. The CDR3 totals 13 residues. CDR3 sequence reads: CASSPNSDREAFF. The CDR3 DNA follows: TGTGCCAGCTCACCAAATTCGGACAGGGAAGCTTTCTTT.

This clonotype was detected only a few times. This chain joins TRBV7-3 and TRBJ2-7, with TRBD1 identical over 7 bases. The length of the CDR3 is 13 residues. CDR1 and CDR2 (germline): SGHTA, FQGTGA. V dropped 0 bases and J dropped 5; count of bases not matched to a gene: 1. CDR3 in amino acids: CASSLTGTDEQYF. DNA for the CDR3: TGTGCCAGCAGCTTAACGGGGACAGACGAGCAGTACTTC.

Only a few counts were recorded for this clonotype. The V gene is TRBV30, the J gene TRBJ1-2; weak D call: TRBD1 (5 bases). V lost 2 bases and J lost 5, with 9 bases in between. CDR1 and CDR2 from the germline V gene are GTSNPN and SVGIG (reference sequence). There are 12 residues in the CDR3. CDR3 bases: TGTGCCTGGAGTCCCCAGGGATATGGCTACACCTTC. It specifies CAWSPQGYGYTF. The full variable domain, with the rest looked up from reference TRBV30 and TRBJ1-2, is SQTIHQWPATLVQPVGSPLSLECTVEGTSNPNLYWYRQAAGRGLQLLFYSVGIGQISSEVPQNLSASRPQDRQFILSSKKLLLSDSGFYLCAWSPQGYGYTFGSGTRLTVV.

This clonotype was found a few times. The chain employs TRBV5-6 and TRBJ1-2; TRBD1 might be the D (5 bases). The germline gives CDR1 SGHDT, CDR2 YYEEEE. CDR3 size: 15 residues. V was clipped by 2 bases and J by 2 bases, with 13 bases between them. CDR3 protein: CASSFRLTENYGYTF. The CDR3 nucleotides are TGTGCCAGCAGCTTCCGCCTGACAGAGAACTATGGCTACACCTTC. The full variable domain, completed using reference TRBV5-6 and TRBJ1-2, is DAGVTQSPTHLIKTRGQQVTLRCSPKSGHDTVSWYQQALGQGPQFIFQYYEEEERQRGNFPDRFSGHQFPNYSSELNVNALLLGDSALYLCASSFRLTENYGYTFGSGTRLTVV.

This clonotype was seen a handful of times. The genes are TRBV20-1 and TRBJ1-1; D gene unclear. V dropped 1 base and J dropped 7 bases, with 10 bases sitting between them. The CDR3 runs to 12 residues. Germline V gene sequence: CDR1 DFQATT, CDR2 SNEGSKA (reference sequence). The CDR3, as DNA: TGCAGTGCTAGAGCCTCGCCCGTTGAAGCTTTCTTT. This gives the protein CSARASPVEAFF.

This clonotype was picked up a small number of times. The CDR3 here is CASSLQREGVRNEQFF. CDR3 nucleotide sequence: TGTGCCAGCAGTTTACAGCGGGAGGGAGTGAGGAATGAGCAGTTCTTC. The chain joins TRBV6-5 to TRBJ2-1; TRBD2 aligns across 10 bases. Germline CDR1 is MNHEY and CDR2 is SVGAGI. Trimming cost V 4 bases and J 7 bases; bases outside gene matches: 10. This CDR3 has 16 amino acids.

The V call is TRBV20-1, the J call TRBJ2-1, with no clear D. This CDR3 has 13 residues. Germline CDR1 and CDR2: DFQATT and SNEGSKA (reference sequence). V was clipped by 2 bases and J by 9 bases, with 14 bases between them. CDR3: CSARPGKGGEQFF. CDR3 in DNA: TGCAGTGCTAGACCCGGAAAGGGCGGTGAGCAGTTCTTC.

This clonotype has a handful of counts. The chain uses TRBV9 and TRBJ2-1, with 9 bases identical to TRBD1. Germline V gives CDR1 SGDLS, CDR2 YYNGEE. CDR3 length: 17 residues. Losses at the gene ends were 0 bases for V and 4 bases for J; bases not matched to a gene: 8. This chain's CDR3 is CASSVDPSGQGYNEQFF. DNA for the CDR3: TGTGCCAGCAGCGTAGACCCCTCGGGACAGGGTTACAATGAGCAGTTCTTC.

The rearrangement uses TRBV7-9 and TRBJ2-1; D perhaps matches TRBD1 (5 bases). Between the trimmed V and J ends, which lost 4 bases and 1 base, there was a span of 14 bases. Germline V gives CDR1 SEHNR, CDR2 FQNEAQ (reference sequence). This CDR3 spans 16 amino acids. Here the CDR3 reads CASSSITGKSYNEQFF. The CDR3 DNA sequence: TGTGCCAGCAGCTCCATCACAGGAAAGTCCTACAATGAGCAGTTCTTC.